This T cell receptor (beta chain) was recorded in a study of T cell responses to AZD1222 COVID-19 vaccine. Study-level points and caveats: The breadth and depth of Spike-specific TCRs increased once two AZD1222 doses had been given. Within unmutated variant regions lay the reported targets of nearly half of spike-specific TCRs.

CDR3 length: 16 residues. From germline, CDR1 is LGHDT and CDR2 YNNKEL (reference sequence). Unmatched junction bases numbered 6, after V lost 0 bases and J lost 5 bases. Assay used: immunoSEQ multiplex PCR; TCRdb lists only in-frame clones, some missing. Among about 150,000 clones listed, just over 90% were seen once. Notes on this clone: Its antigen remains unidentified.

The sample here was peripheral blood, taken on day 0 of AZD1222 vaccination. V and J are TRBV3-1 (or the pseudogene TRBV3-2) and TRBJ2-4, with TRBD2 matching 8 bases. This clonotype was obtained from an adult in good health. The CDR3 sequence is CASSQEIPGLENIQYF. The CDR3 DNA reads TGTGCCAGCAGCCAAGAAATCCCGGGACTAGAAAACATTCAGTACTTC.